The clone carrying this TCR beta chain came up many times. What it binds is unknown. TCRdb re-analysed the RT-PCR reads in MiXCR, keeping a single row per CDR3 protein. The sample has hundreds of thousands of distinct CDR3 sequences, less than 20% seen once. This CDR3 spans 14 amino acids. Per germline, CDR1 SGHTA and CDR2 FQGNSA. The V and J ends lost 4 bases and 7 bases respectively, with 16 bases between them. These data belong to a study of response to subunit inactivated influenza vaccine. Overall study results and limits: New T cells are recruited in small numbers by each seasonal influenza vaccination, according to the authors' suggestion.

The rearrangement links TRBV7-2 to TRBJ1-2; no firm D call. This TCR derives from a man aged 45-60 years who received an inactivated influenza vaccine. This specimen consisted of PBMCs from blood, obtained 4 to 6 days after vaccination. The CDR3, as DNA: TGTGCCAGCAGCTCCTCGTCTCAATTCGGTGGCTACACCTTC. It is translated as CASSSSSQFGGYTF.